A single sample is the source of the 32 T cell receptor beta chains below, sequenced in a study of blood T cells in healthy people across ages. Primers used in a second PCR of roughly 6 to 12 cycles were a sample-barcoded 5' primer and a J-beta primer mix. TCRdb reanalysed the 5' RACE reads using MiXCR and keeps one entry per CDR3 protein. Among under 1,000,000 distinct CDR3 sequences, 36% were seen once, and the ten largest hold 13%. Sequencing input: blood. The receptor set was obtained from a man between 18 and 29 years old in good health.

The gene calls are TRBV20-1 and TRBJ1-5; D is uncertain. CDR1 DFQATT and CDR2 SNEGSKA come from the germline V gene (reference sequence). The CDR3 has 14 residues. Trimming took 6 bases from V and 3 from J, leaving 15 bases between them. CDR3 in DNA: TGCAGTGCCCGTGGAGGGAGTGACAATCAGCCCCAGCATTTT. The encoded protein is CSARGGSDNQPQHF.

The chain carries TRBV12-3 or TRBV12-4 and TRBJ2-1; tentatively, D is TRBD1 or TRBD2 (5 bases each). The V end was cut by 6 bases, the J end by 4 bases, with 16 bases between. The CDR3 extends over 15 amino acids. CDR3 DNA sequence: TGTGCCAGCAGACCGGGACGGGGAGTATACAATGAGCAGTTCTTC. Amino acids: CASRPGRGVYNEQFF.

Details on this clonotype: A much larger clonotype is one base distant, so this may be a read error. This chain connects TRBV2 to TRBJ2-7; D might be TRBD1 or TRBD2, each matching 5 bases. The V gene's germline CDR1 is SNHLY and CDR2 FYNNEI. The CDR3 covers 12 residues. The ends were cut back, 4 bases at V and 7 bases at J, with 11 bases in the middle. The CDR3: CASSGGYNEQYF. CDR3 sequence (DNA): TGTGCCAGCAGTGGGGGGTACAATGAGCAGTACTTC. The complete variable domain, with remaining parts taken from reference TRBV2 and TRBJ2-7, reads EPEVTQTPSHQVTQMGQEVILRCVPISNHLYFYWYRQILGQKVEFLVSFYNNEISEKSEIFDDQFSVERPDGSNFTLKIRSTKLEDSAMYFCASSGGYNEQYFGPGTRLTVT.

This clonotype showed up just a few times. For the CDR3, the DNA is TGTGCCAGCAGTTACTTGGGACAGGGGAGGATGAACACTGAAGCTTTCTTT. Translating gives CASSYLGQGRMNTEAFF. The gene calls are TRBV6-2 or TRBV6-3 and TRBJ1-1, with TRBD1 matching 10 bases. Germline loops: CDR1 MNHEY, CDR2 SVGEGT. The CDR3 runs 17 residues. V lost 1 base to trimming and J lost 0 bases; unmatched junction nucleotides: 5.

This clonotype appeared a few times. The genes are TRBV12-3 or TRBV12-4 and TRBJ2-2; no clear D gene. V lost 6 bases to trimming and J lost 3 bases, with 11 bases between them. There are 14 residues in the CDR3. In nucleotides, the CDR3 is TGTGCCAGCAGGCAGAAGTACGACACCGGGGAGCTGTTTTTT. This sequence encodes CASRQKYDTGELFF.

The chain employs TRBV4-1 and TRBJ2-6; D might be TRBD2 (5 bases). The CDR3 runs 17 residues. The germline V and J ends were trimmed by 1 base and 0 bases, with 10 bases remaining between them. The germline V gene has CDR1 MGHRA and CDR2 YSYEKL. The CDR3 sequence is CASSQVLGSSGANVLTF. For the CDR3, the DNA is TGCGCCAGCAGCCAAGTCCTAGGGAGCTCTGGGGCCAACGTCCTGACTTTC.

The V gene is TRBV10-3, the J gene TRBJ2-2, with 8 bases that match TRBD2. The CDR3 is 13 residues long. V lost 10 bases to trimming and J lost 5 bases; unmatched junction nucleotides: 6. Germline V gene sequence: CDR1 ENHRY, CDR2 SYGVKD. CDR3 nucleotides: TGTGCCACGATGGCTAGCGGGACCGGGGAGCTGTTTTTT. Translated: CATMASGTGELFF.

The genes are TRBV7-3 and TRBJ1-5; 7 bases are a match to TRBD1. The germline V gene has CDR1 SGHTA and CDR2 FQGTGA. The CDR3 has 13 residues. Trimming took 3 bases from V and 7 from J; bases not matched to a gene: 3. The CDR3 protein is CASSLDRYQPQHF. CDR3 coding DNA: TGTGCCAGCAGCTTGGACAGGTACCAGCCCCAGCATTTT.

V gene TRBV2 combines with J gene TRBJ1-2, with 10 bases matching TRBD1. The V gene end was trimmed by 5 bases and the J gene end by 4 bases; junction bases not matched to a gene: 7. The CDR3 has 15 amino acids. CDR1 and CDR2 (germline): SNHLY, FYNNEI. As DNA, the CDR3 is TGTGCCAGCAGTTTCGGACAGGGGGGGTTCTATGGCTACACCTTC. Its protein is CASSFGQGGFYGYTF.

This clonotype was observed a few times. The gene calls are TRBV6-2 or TRBV6-3 and TRBJ2-1; 10 bases align to TRBD2. With 0 bases clipped from V and 12 bases from J, the junction kept 23 bases outside the gene matches. The germline gives CDR1 MNHEY, CDR2 SVGEGT. There are 20 residues in the CDR3. The DNA of the CDR3 is TGTGCCAGCAGTTACTCGTGGGGGGGATCCTGGACTAGCGGACCTAGACGGCAGTTCTTC. It codes for CASSYSWGGSWTSGPRRQFF.

This clonotype was seen ten or more times. The rearrangement joins TRBV4-1 to TRBJ1-2; D not certain. Deletions cut 1 base from V and 2 bases from J, with 11 bases between. The CDR3 is made up of 15 amino acids. Per germline, CDR1 MGHRA and CDR2 YSYEKL. The CDR3 region is CASSQVLSNNYGYTF. The CDR3 region has the DNA TGCGCCAGCAGCCAAGTCCTGTCCAACAACTATGGCTACACCTTC.

This clonotype was seen repeatedly, ten times or more. V gene TRBV4-1 combines with J gene TRBJ1-2; possible D gene TRBD1, 5 bases. Germline CDR1 and CDR2: MGHRA and YSYEKL. CDR3 length: 16 amino acids. V was shortened by 4 bases and J by 4 bases, with 19 bases between the two germline ends. CDR3 in DNA: TGCGCCAGCAGCCCCAGGGCGGCAGCTTTTCTCTATGGCTACACCTTC. This encodes CASSPRAAAFLYGYTF.

Of note for this clonotype: The junction departs from the called germline gene at one end, perhaps through a read error. The chain has TRBV12-3 or TRBV12-4 and TRBJ2-5; 14 bases are a match to TRBD2. There are 15 residues in the CDR3. The CDR3 reads CASSYGLAGGETQYF. The CDR3 nucleotides are TGCGCCAGCAGCTATGGACTAGCGGGGGGAGAGACCCAGTACTTC.

The V and J genes are TRBV20-1 and TRBJ1-2; D remains unclear. CDR3 length: 14 residues. CDR1 is DFQATT, CDR2 SNEGSKA, per germline (reference sequence). V shed 6 bases and J shed 8 bases, with 22 bases lying between them. CDR3 residues: CSAGGGLRRGGYTF. The DNA of the CDR3 is TGCAGTGCGGGAGGAGGGTTACGGAGAGGCGGCTACACCTTC.

This rearrangement joins TRBV10-3 to TRBJ2-2; 10 bases are shared with TRBD1. After removal of 1 base from V and 3 bases from J, the junction contained 5 bases not matched to a gene. In germline, CDR1 is ENHRY, CDR2 SYGVKD. The CDR3 has 17 residues. The CDR3 DNA reads as TGTGCCATCAGTGAGTTTAAGGGACAGGGGCACACCGGGGAGCTGTTTTTT. It codes for CAISEFKGQGHTGELFF.

V usage is TRBV18 and J usage is TRBJ1-1, with unresolved D. This CDR3 region has 16 residues. Deletions cut 3 bases from V and 0 bases from J, with 14 bases between. Germline values: CDR1 KGHSH, CDR2 LQKENI. The CDR3 coding sequence is TGTGCCAGCTCACCGGCCGGCGGGAGTGTGAACACTGAAGCTTTCTTT. Translation gives CASSPAGGSVNTEAFF.

As regards this clonotype: One junction end disagrees with the germline gene, perhaps due to a read error. The chain recombines TRBV3-1 with TRBJ1-6; D call uncertain. Germline CDR1 LGHDT, CDR2 YNNKEL (reference sequence). There are 14 residues in the CDR3. CDR3 in DNA: TGTGCCAGCAGCCAAGAACAGCTTAATTCACCCCCCCACTTT. Its translation is CASSQEQLNSPPHF.

This clonotype was recorded a few times. This chain connects TRBV2 to TRBJ2-5, with D hard to call. CDR3 length: 12 residues. Between the trimmed V and J ends, which lost 6 bases and 2 bases, there was a span of 7 bases. The germline CDR1 and CDR2 sequences are SNHLY and FYNNEI. This chain's CDR3 is CASRLYQETQYF. The CDR3 DNA follows: TGTGCCAGCAGGCTTTATCAAGAGACCCAGTACTTC.

V gene TRBV7-2 combines with J gene TRBJ2-3, with 7 bases lining up with TRBD2. The ends lost 1 base at V and 4 bases at J; junction bases unmatched: 8. CDR3 length equals 16 residues. Germline V lookup: CDR1 SGHTA, CDR2 FQGNSA. In DNA form, the CDR3 reads TGTGCCAGCAGCTTAGTACGGGGGGACCTCTCAGATACGCAGTATTTT. Translated, it gives CASSLVRGDLSDTQYF. Using reference TRBV7-2 and TRBJ2-3 for the parts outside the CDR3, the full variable domain is GAGVSQSPSNKVTEKGKDVELRCDPISGHTALYWYRQSLGQGLEFLIYFQGNSAPDKSGLPSDRFSAERTGGSVSTLTIQRTQQEDSAVYLCASSLVRGDLSDTQYFGPGTRLTVL.

This clonotype was observed a few times. The rearrangement uses TRBV28 and TRBJ2-3, with 10 bases identical to TRBD2. Germline V gene data show CDR1 as MDHEN and CDR2 as SYDVKM. CDR3 size: 15 residues. The V and J ends lost 6 bases and 6 bases, in that order; junction bases with no gene match: 9. The DNA for the CDR3 is TGTGCCAGCAGCTACGGGACTAGCGCTGGGGATACGCAGTATTTT. Amino acid sequence: CASSYGTSAGDTQYF.

The V call is TRBV3-1, the J call TRBJ2-7; unclear D gene. The J call may be faulty, since TRBJ2-5 better matches the DNA end. This CDR3 has 16 residues. CDR1 and CDR2 from the germline V gene are LGHDT and YNNKEL (reference sequence). The CDR3 nucleotides are TGTGCCAGCAGCCAAGTGGGCCCGCGGACCTTGGAGACCCAGTACTTC. It yields the protein CASSQVGPRTLETQYF.

V is TRBV10-3 and J is TRBJ2-5, with D possibly being TRBD1 (6 bases). The J call may not be correct, given that the DNA end is closer to TRBJ2-7. The CDR3 covers 16 residues. Germline V gene lookup returns CDR1 ENHRY and CDR2 SYGVKD. Here the CDR3 DNA reads TGTGCCATCAGTGAGTCAAGTCAGGGGACGGTGGGCGAGCAGTACTTC. This sequence encodes CAISESSQGTVGEQYF.

Of note for this clonotype: An end of the junction does not agree with germline; a read error may underlie this. V and J are TRBV9 and TRBJ2-3, with no clear D. The CDR3 runs 14 residues. Germline lookup yields CDR1 SGDLS and CDR2 YYNGEE. This CDR3 is CASSVRSGPDTRYF. Here the CDR3 DNA reads TGTGCCAGCAGCGTAAGGTCTGGGCCGGATACGCGGTATTTT. The full variable domain, rest sourced from reference TRBV9 and TRBJ2-3, is DSGVTQTPKHLITATGQRVTLRCSPRSGDLSVYWYQQSLDQGLQFLIQYYNGEERAKGNILERFSAQQFPDLHSELNLSSLELGDSALYFCASSVRSGPDTRYFGPGTRLTVL.

This clonotype has only one observation. The chain combines TRBV4-1 with TRBJ1-5, with TRBD1 matching over 7 bases. The ends lost 0 bases at V and 3 bases at J; junction bases unmatched: 5. The CDR3 sequence is 16 residues long. Germline V gene data show CDR1 as MGHRA and CDR2 as YSYEKL. CDR3 DNA: TGCGCCAGCAGCCAAGATCGAGGGGGCGACAATCAGCCCCAGCATTTT. This sequence encodes CASSQDRGGDNQPQHF.

This clonotype was counted ten times or more. The chain is built from TRBV29-1 and TRBJ2-1, with D hard to call. Between the trimmed V and J ends, which lost 2 bases and 0 bases, there was a span of 5 bases. This CDR3 region has 13 residues. CDR1 SQVTM and CDR2 ANQGSEA come from the germline V gene. CDR3 nucleotides: TGCAGCGTTGAACCGAGCTCCTACAATGAGCAGTTCTTC. It specifies CSVEPSSYNEQFF.

This clonotype was picked up a small number of times. This chain joins TRBV12-3 or TRBV12-4 and TRBJ2-1; TRBD2 matches 8 bases. The CDR3 extends over 16 amino acids. V was pared by 7 bases and J by 0 bases, with 8 bases of the junction left unmatched. CDR3 sequence: CASTSGGGRSYNEQFF. CDR3 nucleotides: TGTGCCAGCACCTCCGGCGGGGGGCGCTCCTACAATGAGCAGTTCTTC.

The chain recombines TRBV9 with TRBJ2-7; tentative D call: TRBD2 (6 bases). Germline V gene sequence: CDR1 SGDLS, CDR2 YYNGEE. With 4 bases removed from V and 10 bases from J, the gap between germline ends came to 18 bases. The CDR3 extends over 13 amino acids. The CDR3 region has the DNA TGTGCCAGCAGCAAACGGGACGGGGAGGCCCAGTACTTC. It yields the protein CASSKRDGEAQYF.

V usage is TRBV12-3 or TRBV12-4 and J usage is TRBJ2-3; the D gene could be TRBD1 or TRBD2 (6 bases each). The CDR3 extends over 14 amino acids. V was trimmed by 6 bases and J by 2 bases, leaving 12 bases between them. As DNA, the CDR3 is TGTGCCAGCAGCTCAGGGGACTCCACAGATACGCAGTATTTT. Its translation is CASSSGDSTDTQYF.

The chain uses TRBV25-1 and TRBJ1-4; D may be TRBD1 (6 bases). The V gene's germline CDR1 is MGHDK and CDR2 SYGVNS. The CDR3 runs to 17 residues. The ends were cut back, 3 bases at V and 4 bases at J, with 18 bases in the middle. CDR3 sequence reads: CASSDPIGGVFNEKLFF. The CDR3 DNA sequence: TGTGCCAGCAGTGACCCAATAGGGGGGGTCTTTAATGAAAAACTGTTTTTT.

This clonotype appeared many times. The genes are TRBV12-3 or TRBV12-4 and TRBJ2-3; D possibly corresponds to TRBD2 (6 bases). V lost 6 bases to trimming and J lost 0 bases, with 16 bases between them. The CDR3 is made up of 16 amino acids. The CDR3 DNA reads as TGTGCCAGCAGCCAACCGCTCGGGGGTAGCACAGATACGCAGTATTTT. It codes for CASSQPLGGSTDTQYF.

The V call is TRBV7-9, the J call TRBJ2-3; TRBD1 is a possible D gene (5 bases). Trimming took 2 bases from V and 5 from J, leaving 11 bases between them. The CDR3 covers 14 residues. Germline values: CDR1 SEHNR, CDR2 FQNEAQ (reference sequence). The CDR3 spells CASSLTPTEDTQYF. The DNA for the CDR3 is TGTGCCAGCAGCTTAACCCCGACAGAAGATACGCAGTATTTT.

This clonotype was seen more than once but under ten times. The CDR3, as DNA: TGCGCCAGCAGCGTATCGGACCGGAATTCACCCCTCCACTTT. Translating it yields CASSVSDRNSPLHF. The chain is built from TRBV5-1 and TRBJ1-6; D ambiguous. Trimming took off 4 bases at V and 7 bases at J, with 12 bases between the two ends. The CDR3 totals 14 residues. Germline V gives CDR1 SGHRS, CDR2 YFSETQ. Combining the CDR3 with reference TRBV5-1 and TRBJ1-6 gives the whole variable domain KAGVTQTPRYLIKTRGQQVTLSCSPISGHRSVSWYQQTPGQGLQFLFEYFSETQRNKGNFPGRFSGRQFSNSRSEMNVSTLELGDSALYLCASSVSDRNSPLHFGNGTRLTVT.